The 26 T cell receptor beta chains below were found in one sample sequenced in a study of OX40 agonist ivuxolimab in advanced cancers. Profiling relied on immunoSEQ multiplex PCR, and the TCRdb table lists in-frame clones only, not all of them. This table holds approximately 19,000 clones, around four fifths found once. The specimen comprised CD4+ or CD8+ T cells sorted from blood, sampled in a trial of the OX40 agonist ivuxolimab. The receptors were gathered from an adult with an advanced solid tumor such as melanoma, head and neck, liver or kidney cancer.

This chain uses TRBV25-1 with TRBJ1-1; D may be TRBD1 (5 bases). V was pared by 10 bases and J by 1 base, with 16 bases between. Germline CDR1 is MGHDK and CDR2 is SYGVNS. The CDR3 runs 14 residues. The CDR3 DNA reads TGTGCCACCACCCGGGGGGAAGGGAACACTGAAGCTTTCTTT. Translation: CATTRGEGNTEAFF.

The chain joins TRBV9 to TRBJ1-1; tentative D call: TRBD1 (6 bases). Germline values: CDR1 SGDLS, CDR2 YYNGEE. There are 17 residues in the CDR3. V lost 3 bases to trimming and J lost 4 bases, with 22 bases between them. CDR3 sequence (DNA): TGTGCCAGCAGCGGGCAAGGGCAGGGGTGGACGGGCACTGAAGCTTTCTTT. This translates into CASSGQGQGWTGTEAFF.

The V and J genes are TRBV27 and TRBJ2-1, with D tentatively TRBD1 or TRBD2 (5 bases each). Between the trimmed V and J ends, which lost 5 bases and 4 bases, there was a span of 15 bases. The CDR3 runs to 15 residues. Per the germline V gene, CDR1 is MNHEY and CDR2 is SMNVEV (reference sequence). DNA for the CDR3: TGTGCCAGCAGTCAAGGGACCCACTTATACAATGAGCAGTTCTTC. It yields the protein CASSQGTHLYNEQFF.

The chain combines TRBV23-1 with TRBJ2-7; D unclear. TRBV23-1 is identified as an open reading frame with a role that is uncertain. The V end lost 0 bases, the J end lost 6 bases, and 12 bases lay between the germline ends. This CDR3 is built from 14 residues. For the CDR3, the DNA is TGCGCCAGCAGTCAATCGAAAGGGAAAGGCGAGCAGTACTTC. Encoded protein: CASSQSKGKGEQYF.

V usage is TRBV5-1 and J usage is TRBJ1-1; TRBD1 agrees at 7 bases. Germline values: CDR1 SGHRS, CDR2 YFSETQ. V shed 4 bases, J shed 4 bases, and the junction held 7 bases outside the gene matches. The CDR3 sequence is 14 residues long. CDR3 in DNA: TGCGCCAGCAGCAGACGGACAGGCTCCACTGAAGCTTTCTTT. The encoded protein is CASSRRTGSTEAFF. Full variable domain (outside the CDR3, taken from reference TRBV5-1 and TRBJ1-1): KAGVTQTPRYLIKTRGQQVTLSCSPISGHRSVSWYQQTPGQGLQFLFEYFSETQRNKGNFPGRFSGRQFSNSRSEMNVSTLELGDSALYLCASSRRTGSTEAFFGQGTRLTVV.

The chain carries TRBV28 and TRBJ2-3; 12 nucleotides agree with TRBD2. CDR1 MDHEN and CDR2 SYDVKM come from the germline V gene. CDR3 length: 16 amino acids. J gave up 0 bases and V 7 bases, and 5 bases lay outside the gene matches. The CDR3 protein is CASKETSGRSTDTQYF. Written as DNA, the CDR3 is TGTGCCAGCAAGGAGACTAGCGGGAGAAGCACAGATACGCAGTATTTT.

The chain uses TRBV7-9 and TRBJ2-3, with D possibly matching TRBD2 (7 bases). V was cut by 1 base and J by 13 bases, with 21 bases left in between. The CDR3 has 15 amino acids. In germline, CDR1 is SEHNR, CDR2 FQNEAQ (reference sequence). Written as DNA, the CDR3 is TGTGCCAGCAGCTTAGGACGGGTCGACAGGCGGGGGAAGTATTTT. Protein product: CASSLGRVDRRGKYF.

The CDR3 here is CASSPRLGYEQYF. The CDR3 DNA reads as TGTGCCAGCTCACCACGGCTGGGCTACGAGCAGTACTTC. The gene calls are TRBV18 and TRBJ2-5, with unresolved D. Matching the DNA end better, TRBJ2-7 makes the J call doubtful. The CDR3 loop spans 13 amino acids. Per the germline V gene, CDR1 is KGHSH and CDR2 is LQKENI.

The chain joins TRBV4-1 to TRBJ2-2, with D possibly TRBD2 on 6 matching bases. V lost 0 bases to trimming and J lost 6 bases, with 11 bases between them. The CDR3 is 15 residues long. Per the germline V gene, CDR1 is MGHRA and CDR2 is YSYEKL. The CDR3 DNA reads as TGCGCCAGCAGCCAAGAGGAGACTAGGGCCGGGGAGCTGTTTTTT. Amino acids: CASSQEETRAGELFF.

This chain connects TRBV5-1 to TRBJ2-7, with D possibly being TRBD2 (7 bases). CDR1 and CDR2 (germline): SGHRS, YFSETQ. Trimming removed 4 bases from V and 7 bases from J, with 21 bases in between. The CDR3 has 15 amino acids. The CDR3 sequence is CASSPGGEGAGEQYF. CDR3 nucleotides: TGCGCCAGCAGCCCGGGGGGCGAGGGAGCGGGAGAGCAGTACTTC. The entire variable domain, with the rest obtained from reference TRBV5-1 and TRBJ2-7, is as follows: KAGVTQTPRYLIKTRGQQVTLSCSPISGHRSVSWYQQTPGQGLQFLFEYFSETQRNKGNFPGRFSGRQFSNSRSEMNVSTLELGDSALYLCASSPGGEGAGEQYFGPGTRLTVT.

The V and J genes are TRBV7-9 and TRBJ1-2; possible D gene TRBD1, 6 bases. Germline CDR1 SEHNR, CDR2 FQNEAQ (reference sequence). The V and J ends lost 10 bases and 2 bases respectively, with 17 bases between them. This CDR3 has 14 residues. The CDR3: CATTDSRPNYGYTF. Here the CDR3 DNA reads TGTGCCACCACGGACAGTCGGCCAAACTATGGCTACACCTTC.

The chain has TRBV6-5 and TRBJ2-7, with a possible D match to TRBD1 (6 bases). Germline CDR1 is MNHEY and CDR2 is SVGAGI. CDR3 length equals 13 residues. V gave up 6 bases and J gave up 5 bases, with 14 bases separating them. CDR3 coding DNA: TGTGCCAGCAGCGCCAGGGGTCTAAACGAGCAGTACTTC. Protein product: CASSARGLNEQYF.

The genes are TRBV30 and TRBJ2-6, with D possibly TRBD1 on 7 matching bases. The germline V and J ends were trimmed by 3 bases and 4 bases, with 19 bases remaining between them. The CDR3 has 17 amino acids. Germline V CDR1 and CDR2: GTSNPN, SVGIG (reference sequence). CDR3 bases: TGTGCCTGGAGCACGCCTCAGGGGGGATCCGGGGCCAACGTCCTGACTTTC. It codes for CAWSTPQGGSGANVLTF. The whole variable domain, filled in from reference TRBV30 and TRBJ2-6, reads SQTIHQWPATLVQPVGSPLSLECTVEGTSNPNLYWYRQAAGRGLQLLFYSVGIGQISSEVPQNLSASRPQDRQFILSSKKLLLSDSGFYLCAWSTPQGGSGANVLTFGAGSRLTVL.

The V gene is TRBV6-4, the J gene TRBJ2-2; tentatively, D is TRBD2 (5 bases). Per germline, CDR1 MRHNA and CDR2 SNTAGT. V was shortened by 0 bases and J by 7 bases, with 9 bases between the two germline ends. The CDR3 consists of 14 residues. The CDR3 region has the DNA TGTGCCAGCAGTGACTCGTGGGAGAACGGGGAGCTGTTTTTT. This translates into CASSDSWENGELFF.

The chain uses TRBV7-9 and TRBJ2-1; D is perhaps TRBD2 (6 bases). The V and J ends lost 4 bases and 9 bases respectively, with 22 bases between them. Germline CDR1 reads SEHNR; CDR2 reads FQNEAQ (reference sequence). This CDR3 comprises 16 residues. The CDR3 DNA sequence: TGTGCCAGCAGCTCCAGGGTCGCGGGATTTGGGGGTGAGCAGTTCTTC. It is translated as CASSSRVAGFGGEQFF.

Here the CDR3 reads CASSQDSHYGYTF. DNA for the CDR3: TGCGCCAGCAGCCAAGACAGCCACTATGGCTACACCTTC. The chain uses TRBV4-1 and TRBJ1-2, with D unclear. CDR3 length equals 13 residues. V dropped 0 bases and J dropped 3 bases, with 5 bases sitting between them. Germline V CDR1 and CDR2: MGHRA, YSYEKL.

This sequence joins TRBV2 and TRBJ2-7; D is unclear. This CDR3 contains 14 residues. Trimming left V 1 base short and J 0 bases short, with 7 bases between. From germline, CDR1 is SNHLY and CDR2 FYNNEI. CDR3 protein: CASSEENSSYEQYF. The CDR3 region has the DNA TGTGCCAGCAGTGAAGAGAACAGCTCCTACGAGCAGTACTTC. The whole variable domain, filled in from reference TRBV2 and TRBJ2-7, reads EPEVTQTPSHQVTQMGQEVILRCVPISNHLYFYWYRQILGQKVEFLVSFYNNEISEKSEIFDDQFSVERPDGSNFTLKIRSTKLEDSAMYFCASSEENSSYEQYFGPGTRLTVT.

The gene calls are TRBV16 and TRBJ1-5, with D possibly matching TRBD1 (6 bases). The germline CDR1 and CDR2 sequences are KGHSY and FQNENV. Trimming shortened V by 3 bases and J by 4 bases, and 13 bases separated the two germline ends. This CDR3 has 15 amino acids. CDR3 amino acids: CASSHPTGENQPQHF. The CDR3 coding sequence is TGTGCCAGCAGCCACCCGACAGGAGAAAATCAGCCCCAGCATTTT.

This chain connects TRBV7-9 to TRBJ2-7; no definite D call. V gave up 1 base and J gave up 1 base, with 5 bases separating them. The CDR3 spans 13 residues. Germline loops: CDR1 SEHNR, CDR2 FQNEAQ (reference sequence). For the CDR3, the DNA is TGTGCCAGCAGCTTAGGGCCGTCCTACGAGCAGTACTTC. Its protein product is CASSLGPSYEQYF.

V and J are TRBV19 and TRBJ2-7; D might be TRBD2 (5 bases). Trimming shortened V by 3 bases and J by 5 bases, and 14 bases separated the two germline ends. CDR1 and CDR2 from the germline V gene are LNHDA and SQIVND (reference sequence). The CDR3 has 14 amino acids. CDR3 region: CASSMLAPFDEQYF. The CDR3, as DNA: TGTGCCAGTAGTATGCTAGCCCCCTTCGACGAGCAGTACTTC.

V usage is TRBV7-2 and J usage is TRBJ2-7; D is perhaps TRBD1 (5 bases). This CDR3 region has 14 residues. V was clipped by 3 bases and J by 3 bases, with 12 bases between them. In germline, CDR1 is SGHTA, CDR2 FQGNSA. In DNA form, the CDR3 reads TGTGCCAGCAGCTTGAACAGGCCCTTCTACGAGCAGTACTTC. Protein sequence: CASSLNRPFYEQYF.

The chain uses TRBV29-1 and TRBJ2-1; 10 bases are a match to TRBD1. Germline V gives CDR1 SQVTM, CDR2 ANQGSEA. The CDR3 runs to 17 residues. Trimming at V came to 5 bases and at J to 3 bases, leaving 13 bases not matched to a gene. The CDR3 is CSVNGQGVGLSYNEQFF. The CDR3 nucleotides read TGCAGCGTTAACGGACAGGGGGTGGGGCTCAGCTACAATGAGCAGTTCTTC.

CDR3 in DNA: TGTGCCAGCAGTCCTCCCGATCCGAGGGGCTACACCTTC. It codes for CASSPPDPRGYTF. The gene calls are TRBV28 and TRBJ1-2, with no clear D. V was pared by 5 bases and J by 8 bases, with 15 bases between. The germline V gene has CDR1 MDHEN and CDR2 SYDVKM. The CDR3 consists of 13 residues.

The J gene is TRBJ2-4, the V gene TRBV4-1, with 8 bases aligning to TRBD1. The CDR3 covers 16 residues. Germline lookup yields CDR1 MGHRA and CDR2 YSYEKL. Trimming took 1 base from V and 2 from J; bases not matched to a gene: 4. As DNA, the CDR3 is TGCGCCAGCAGCCAAGCTGACAGGGGTACCAAAAACATTCAGTACTTC. Translating it yields CASSQADRGTKNIQYF.

This chain links TRBV7-9 with TRBJ2-2, with a weak D call TRBD2 (5 bases). V gave up 3 bases and J gave up 2 bases, with 13 bases separating them. The germline CDR1 and CDR2 sequences are SEHNR and FQNEAQ (reference sequence). This CDR3 is built from 16 residues. The CDR3 DNA reads as TGTGCCAGCAGCTTTGGCAGGACTCCCAACACCGGGGAGCTGTTTTTT. Amino acids: CASSFGRTPNTGELFF.

The chain carries TRBV13 and TRBJ1-2; D is uncertain. CDR1 is PRHDT, CDR2 FYEKMQ, per germline (reference sequence). The CDR3 contains 11 residues. V was cut by 4 bases and J by 13 bases, with 13 bases left in between. CDR3 in DNA: TGTGCCAGCAGCTCGGGCCCGCGGAGCACCTTC. Translating it yields CASSSGPRSTF.